Presented here are 30 T cell receptor beta chains from one specimen sequenced in a study of CD8+CD57+ T cells in acquired aplastic anemia. Genomic DNA acted as the template from which TCR beta VDJ combination and CDR3 sequence profiling were carried out. From the reads, TCRdb called clonotypes with MiXCR, one entry per CDR3 protein. The sample lists hundreds of thousands of distinct CDR3 sequences, 55% to 70% occurring once. The material sequenced was sorted CD4+, CD8+, or CD8+CD57+ T cells (not recorded which) from PBMCs. The receptors shown here come from a human donor in good health, serving as a control.

This clonotype was recorded at least ten times. The rearrangement joins TRBV20-1 to TRBJ2-3, with 10 bases lining up with TRBD2. CDR3 size: 15 residues. V lost 5 bases to trimming and J lost 2 bases; unmatched junction nucleotides: 7. Germline values: CDR1 DFQATT, CDR2 SNEGSKA (reference sequence). CDR3 sequence (DNA): TGCAGTGCTTCACATAGCGGGGGGATCACAGATACGCAGTATTTT. Its translation: CSASHSGGITDTQYF.

This clonotype was found many times. CDR3 sequence (DNA): TGTGCCAGCAGTACCCTCGACACTGAAGCTTTCTTT. It translates to CASSTLDTEAFF. This chain uses TRBV6-6 with TRBJ1-1, with unresolved D. With 5 bases removed from V and 3 bases from J, the gap between germline ends came to 7 bases. CDR3 size: 12 residues. From germline, CDR1 is MNHNY and CDR2 SVGAGI (reference sequence).

The chain combines TRBV7-2 with TRBJ1-6, with 8 bases lining up with TRBD1. The closer fit of TRBJ2-1 to the DNA end suggests the J call may be wrong. The CDR3 is 13 amino acids. Looked up from germline, CDR1 is SGHTA and CDR2 is FQGNSA. The CDR3 loop is CASTLQTGEEQFF. The CDR3 DNA reads TGTGCCAGCACCCTCCAGACAGGGGAAGAGCAGTTCTTC.

V gene TRBV5-8 combines with J gene TRBJ2-1; D is possibly TRBD2 (6 bases). The CDR3 spans 16 residues. The germline gives CDR1 SGHTS, CDR2 YDEGEE. Trimming pared 4 bases from V and 2 bases from J, leaving 16 bases between. The CDR3 sequence is CASSRENWGAYNEQFF. CDR3 in DNA: TGTGCCAGCAGCAGAGAGAACTGGGGGGCCTACAATGAGCAGTTCTTC.

This chain connects TRBV25-1 to TRBJ2-1, with 8 bases lining up with TRBD2. This CDR3 is 19 amino acids long. Trimming at V came to 6 bases and at J to 5 bases, leaving 21 bases not matched to a gene. CDR1 is MGHDK and CDR2 is SYGVNS in the germline V gene. The CDR3: CASRRNKVSGTRCHNEQFF. Here the CDR3 DNA reads TGTGCCAGCAGACGAAACAAAGTTTCCGGGACTAGATGCCACAATGAGCAGTTCTTC.

On this clonotype itself: Relative to the germline gene, one junction end is altered; a read error may explain this. This chain joins TRBV7-2 and TRBJ2-7; TRBD1 is a possible D gene (6 bases). The CDR3 sequence is 14 residues long. The germline gives CDR1 SGHTA, CDR2 FQGNSA. DNA of the CDR3: TGTGCCAGCAGTTTCCAGGGGAACCAGGACGAGCAGCAGTTC. Protein: CASSFQGNQDEQQF.

This clonotype was detected many times. The chain uses TRBV10-3 and TRBJ1-5; D not certain. The CDR3 covers 12 residues. Looked up from germline, CDR1 is ENHRY and CDR2 is SYGVKD. V was shortened by 1 base and J by 9 bases, with 7 bases between the two germline ends. CDR3 protein: CAISEYIGPQHF. In DNA form, the CDR3 reads TGTGCCATCAGTGAGTATATCGGGCCCCAGCATTTT.

V usage is TRBV20-1 and J usage is TRBJ1-6; 7 nucleotides line up with TRBD1. The junction had 8 bases not matched to a gene; V was cut back by 2 bases and J by 7 bases. CDR1 DFQATT and CDR2 SNEGSKA come from the germline V gene (reference sequence). The CDR3 length is 15 residues. CDR3 bases: TGCAGTGCTAGAAATACAGGGGTTGGCAATTCACCCCTCCACTTT. The encoded protein is CSARNTGVGNSPLHF.

Turning to this clonotype: The junction shows a germline mismatch at one end, possibly a read error. This chain uses TRBV7-2 with TRBJ1-1; D is perhaps TRBD1 (5 bases). The CDR3 is 14 residues long. Germline-derived CDR1 and CDR2 are SGHTA and FQGNSA. In DNA form, the CDR3 reads TGCGCCAGCAGCTTTCAGGGCGGGGGGACCAAAGATGCCTTT. Protein: CASSFQGGGTKDAF.

This clonotype was observed at least ten times. CDR3 amino acids: CASSTMAPGTRVGDTQYF. The CDR3 DNA reads as TGTGCCAGCAGCACCATGGCCCCCGGGACAAGGGTGGGGGATACGCAGTATTTT. This sequence joins TRBV7-8 and TRBJ2-3, with D possibly matching TRBD1 (6 bases). V lost 5 bases and J 6 bases, leaving 27 bases between the germline ends. Germline assignment: CDR1 SGHVS and CDR2 FQNEAQ. The CDR3 loop spans 18 amino acids. Drawing the rest from reference TRBV7-8 and TRBJ2-3, the complete variable domain is GAGVSQSPRYKVAKRGQDVALRCDPISGHVSLFWYQQALGQGPEFLTYFQNEAQLDKSGLPSDRFFAERPEGSVSTLKIQRTQQEDSAVYLCASSTMAPGTRVGDTQYFGPGTRLTVL.

Comment on this clonotype: The junction does not match germline at one end; this may be a read error. In nucleotides, the CDR3 is TGTGCCAGCAGCTTGGCCGGTCCTCCACACTACAATGATTTT. It is translated as CASSLAGPPHYNDF. The chain combines TRBV9 with TRBJ2-3; no clear D. CDR1 and CDR2 (germline): SGDLS, YYNGEE. This CDR3 contains 14 residues.

On this clonotype itself: Because the CDR3's place on the DNA is in doubt, the DNA is left out and the CDR3 is given as listed by TCRdb. V and J are TRBV7-9 and TRBJ1-3; TRBD1 reflects the table's D call only, with no check against the DNA. The CDR3 has 16 residues if both end residues are counted. CDR1 SEHNR and CDR2 FQNEAQ come from the germline V gene (reference sequence). The CDR3 sequence: CASSPAGGKNCFLIYF.

This clonotype has ten or more counts. Compared with germline, one end of the junction differs, possibly owing to a read error. This chain links TRBV10-3 with TRBJ2-7; 9 bases align to TRBD1. This CDR3 has 13 amino acids. Germline assignment: CDR1 ENHRY and CDR2 SYGVKD. In DNA, the CDR3 is TGTGCCATCAGCCCGGGACAGGGCTCACCATTAGCCTTC. Translating it yields CAISPGQGSPLAF.

This clonotype was counted many times. The V call is TRBV3-1, the J call TRBJ2-1; TRBD1 agrees at 7 bases. The CDR3 is 17 amino acids. Germline CDR1 is LGHDT and CDR2 is YNNKEL (reference sequence). J gave up 5 bases and V 1 base, and 11 bases lay outside the gene matches. The CDR3 bases are TGTGCCAGCAGCCAAGTCATTCCCGGGACAGCTAACAATGAGCAGTTCTTC. Translating it yields CASSQVIPGTANNEQFF.

A word on this clonotype: Mismatch with germline at one junction end may stem from a read error. This chain uses TRBV7-9 with TRBJ1-3, with no clear D. The CDR3 length is 14 residues. CDR1 is SEHNR and CDR2 is FQNEAQ in the germline V gene (reference sequence). In DNA, the CDR3 is TGTGCCAGCAGCCCTGGCCCCTCTGGAAGCAACATATCTTTT. Translating gives CASSPGPSGSNISF.

This clonotype was counted ten times or more. The gene calls are TRBV30 and TRBJ1-2, with D uncertain. V lost 5 bases, J lost 0 bases, and 7 bases lay in between. The germline V gene encodes CDR1 GTSNPN and CDR2 SVGIG (reference sequence). The length of the CDR3 is 12 residues. In nucleotides, the CDR3 is TGTGCCTGGCTCGAATCTAACTATGGCTACACCTTC. Amino acid sequence: CAWLESNYGYTF.

The rearrangement joins TRBV7-2 to TRBJ1-6; D is unclear. Per the germline V gene, CDR1 is SGHTA and CDR2 is FQGNSA. The CDR3 has 15 amino acids. The ends were cut back, 4 bases at V and 8 bases at J, with 15 bases in the middle. The CDR3, as DNA: TGTGCCAGCAGCTCGGACGAGACCCTCTATTCACCCCTCCACTTT. Translated, it gives CASSSDETLYSPLHF.

The chain is built from TRBV24-1 and TRBJ1-1; no reliable D call. Trimming removed 7 bases from V and 1 base from J, with 9 bases in between. Germline V CDR1 and CDR2: KGHDR, SFDVKD. The CDR3 covers 13 residues. The CDR3 is CATRKTTNTEAFF. CDR3 nucleotides: TGTGCCACCAGGAAGACAACGAACACTGAAGCTTTCTTT.

About this clonotype: The CDR3 ends on some other residue instead of the conserved phenylalanine or tryptophan, so this is likely a read error. The chain uses TRBV9 and TRBJ2-1; no firm D call. There are 11 residues in the CDR3. Germline V lookup: CDR1 SGDLS, CDR2 YYNGEE. Trimming took off 4 bases at V and 7 bases at J, with 6 bases between the two ends. CDR3 coding DNA: TGTGCCAGCAGCCTTCAAAATGAGCAGTTCTAC. Translated, it gives CASSLQNEQFY.

A note on this clonotype: No DNA is shown, since the ends of the CDR3 on it are uncertain; the CDR3 is the one TCRdb lists. The chain recombines TRBV2 with TRBJ1-6; the listed D gene, TRBD1, was not tested against the DNA. Germline loops: CDR1 SNHLY, CDR2 FYNNEI. The CDR3 comprises 14 residues, both ends counted. The CDR3 is CASTGQHLQYFGPF.

The chain carries TRBV19 and TRBJ2-7; D may be TRBD2 (7 bases). Trimming pared 5 bases from V and 5 bases from J, leaving 16 bases between. The CDR3 has 14 amino acids. CDR1 and CDR2 (germline): LNHDA, SQIVND (reference sequence). The CDR3 region is CASSHARGGDEQYF. Written as DNA, the CDR3 is TGTGCCAGTAGTCACGCACGCGGGGGCGACGAGCAGTACTTC.

The chain is built from TRBV29-1 and TRBJ1-1; no firm D call. V was shortened by 7 bases and J by 0 bases, with 12 bases between the two germline ends. The CDR3 runs 13 residues. The germline V gene has CDR1 SQVTM and CDR2 ANQGSEA. CDR3 sequence (DNA): TGCAGCGCTGGTGTCGGGGTGAACACTGAAGCTTTCTTT. Translation gives CSAGVGVNTEAFF.

The chain joins TRBV10-3 to TRBJ1-2, with no clear D. Per germline, CDR1 ENHRY and CDR2 SYGVKD. V was clipped by 6 bases and J by 2 bases, with 10 bases between them. The CDR3 runs to 13 residues. In DNA, the CDR3 is TGTGCCATCAGACAACATGAAAACTATGGCTACACCTTC. It yields the protein CAIRQHENYGYTF.

Points on this clonotype: Compared with germline, one end of the junction differs, possibly owing to a read error. This sequence joins TRBV7-2 and TRBJ1-6; the match to TRBD1 covers 7 bases. The germline V gene encodes CDR1 SGHTA and CDR2 FQGNSA. This CDR3 is 14 amino acids long. The CDR3 region is CASSPTGGGKPLQF. CDR3 DNA: TGTGCCAGCAGCCCTACGGGAGGGGGCAAACCCCTCCAGTTT.

V gene TRBV7-2 combines with J gene TRBJ2-3; 10 nucleotides line up with TRBD1. CDR1 and CDR2 (germline): SGHTA, FQGNSA. CDR3 length: 12 residues. V lost 1 base, J lost 14 bases, and 3 bases stayed unmatched. This CDR3 is CASSLVGTGVYF. The CDR3 nucleotides are TGTGCCAGCAGCTTAGTGGGGACAGGGGTGTATTTT.

This chain connects TRBV5-6 to TRBJ1-5; D ambiguous. CDR1 SGHDT and CDR2 YYEEEE come from the germline V gene. The CDR3 totals 15 residues. V was pared by 0 bases and J by 2 bases, with 9 bases between. CDR3 protein: CASSLGSPRNQPQHF. The CDR3 coding sequence is TGTGCCAGCAGCTTGGGATCACCACGCAATCAGCCCCAGCATTTT. Variable domain in full (rest from reference TRBV5-6 and TRBJ1-5): DAGVTQSPTHLIKTRGQQVTLRCSPKSGHDTVSWYQQALGQGPQFIFQYYEEEERQRGNFPDRFSGHQFPNYSSELNVNALLLGDSALYLCASSLGSPRNQPQHFGDGTRLSIL.

The genes are TRBV11-3 and TRBJ2-7; weak D call: TRBD1 (6 bases). V was cut by 10 bases and J by 2 bases, with 18 bases left in between. Germline values: CDR1 SGHNT, CDR2 YENEEA. The CDR3 is 14 amino acids. CDR3 nucleotides: TGTGCCACCACTCCGGGGACACAGACCTACGAGCAGTACTTC. This codes for CATTPGTQTYEQYF.

Written as DNA, the CDR3 is TGTGCCAGCAGCTTATTGGCGTCGGCACGGGGGGGTGGCTACACCTTC. Translating it yields CASSLLASARGGGYTF. V usage is TRBV7-2 and J usage is TRBJ1-2; D perhaps matches TRBD1 (5 bases). The germline V gene has CDR1 SGHTA and CDR2 FQGNSA. The CDR3 is made up of 16 amino acids. Trimming pared 2 bases from V and 7 bases from J, leaving 20 bases between.

Comments on this clonotype: A much larger clonotype is one base distant, so this may be a read error. DNA for the CDR3: TGTGCCAGCAGTGAATGGGCAGAGACCCAGTACTTC. This encodes CASSEWAETQYF. The chain employs TRBV2 and TRBJ2-5, with D unresolved. The CDR3 covers 12 residues. Germline V lookup: CDR1 SNHLY, CDR2 FYNNEI. Between the trimmed V and J ends, which lost 2 bases and 4 bases, there was a span of 5 bases.

With regard to this clonotype: Likely a read error: the CDR3 ends without its conserved phenylalanine or tryptophan. The genes are TRBV11-2 and TRBJ2-7; 7 positions match TRBD2. The CDR3 sequence is 15 residues long. V was pared by 5 bases and J by 6 bases, with 13 bases of the junction left unmatched. Germline V gene data show CDR1 as SGHAT and CDR2 as FQNNGV. CDR3 coding DNA: TGTGCCAGCAGCCGGAGCGGACTAGGCCAGCGCGAGCAGTACCTT. It codes for CASSRSGLGQREQYL.